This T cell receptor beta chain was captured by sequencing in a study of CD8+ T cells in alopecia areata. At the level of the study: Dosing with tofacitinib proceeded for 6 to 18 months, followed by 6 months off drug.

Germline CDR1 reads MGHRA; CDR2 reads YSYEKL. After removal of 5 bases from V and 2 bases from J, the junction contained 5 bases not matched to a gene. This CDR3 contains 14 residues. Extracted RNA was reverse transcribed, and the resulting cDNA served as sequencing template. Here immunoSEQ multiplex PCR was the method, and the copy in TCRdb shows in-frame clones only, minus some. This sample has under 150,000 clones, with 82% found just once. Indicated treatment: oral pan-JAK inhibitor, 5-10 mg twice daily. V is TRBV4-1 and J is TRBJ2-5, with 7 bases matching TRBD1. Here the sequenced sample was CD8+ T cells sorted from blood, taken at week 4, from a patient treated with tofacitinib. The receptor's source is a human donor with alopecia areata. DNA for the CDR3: TGCGCCAGCAGCGGGACAGAGATTCAAGAGACCCAGTACTTC. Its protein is CASSGTEIQETQYF.